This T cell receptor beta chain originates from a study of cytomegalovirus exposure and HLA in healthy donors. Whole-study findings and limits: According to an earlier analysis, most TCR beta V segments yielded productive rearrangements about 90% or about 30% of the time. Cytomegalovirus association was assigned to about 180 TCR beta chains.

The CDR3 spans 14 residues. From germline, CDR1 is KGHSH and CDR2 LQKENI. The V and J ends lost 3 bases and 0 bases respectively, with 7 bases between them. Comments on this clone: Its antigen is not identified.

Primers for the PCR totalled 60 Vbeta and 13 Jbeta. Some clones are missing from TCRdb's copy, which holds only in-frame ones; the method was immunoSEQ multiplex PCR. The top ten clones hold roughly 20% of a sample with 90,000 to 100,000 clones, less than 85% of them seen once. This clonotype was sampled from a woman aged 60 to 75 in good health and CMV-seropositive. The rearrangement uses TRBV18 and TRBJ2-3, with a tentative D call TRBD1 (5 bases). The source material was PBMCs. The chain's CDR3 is CASSPRASTDTQYF. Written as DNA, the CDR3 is TGTGCCAGCTCACCCAGGGCGAGCACAGATACGCAGTATTTT.